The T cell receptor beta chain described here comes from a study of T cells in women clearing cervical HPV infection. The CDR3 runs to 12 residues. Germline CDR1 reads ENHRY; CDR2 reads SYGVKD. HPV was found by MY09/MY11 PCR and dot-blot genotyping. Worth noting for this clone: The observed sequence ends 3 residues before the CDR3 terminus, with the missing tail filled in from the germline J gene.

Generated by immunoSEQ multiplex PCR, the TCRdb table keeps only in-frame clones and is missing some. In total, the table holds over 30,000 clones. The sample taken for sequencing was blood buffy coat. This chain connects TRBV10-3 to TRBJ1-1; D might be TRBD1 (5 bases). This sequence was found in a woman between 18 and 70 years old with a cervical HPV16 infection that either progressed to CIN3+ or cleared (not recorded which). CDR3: CAISRERGEAFF. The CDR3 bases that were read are TGTGCCATCAGCAGAGAGAGGGGAGAA.